This T cell receptor (beta chain) appears in the sequencing data of a study of shared clonotypes between healthy human individuals. Study-level results: Blood alone was sampled, and tissue repertoires likely differ. Clonotype sharing among donors was expected to depend on sequencing depth.

Execution of the assay was at deep level. The assay was immunoSEQ multiplex PCR, and TCRdb's table has in-frame clones only and misses some. The table lists about 96,000 clones, roughly 50% of them singletons. Trimming took 2 bases from V and 1 from J, leaving 5 bases between them. The CDR3 spans 12 residues. The germline V gene has CDR1 GTSNPN and CDR2 SVGIG (reference sequence). This clone was recorded many times. Its specificity is unknown. This sample also contains other DNA sequences that code for the same CDR3. V gene TRBV30 combines with J gene TRBJ1-1; no clear D gene. This receptor was identified in a middle-aged woman in good health. Some clones in this sample may be carry-over from other donors' samples. Specimen: PBMCs. Here the CDR3 DNA reads TGTGCCTGGAGTCGACAGAACACTGAAGCTTTCTTT. The encoded protein is CAWSRQNTEAFF.